This record covers a single TCR beta chain. There is no known antigen for this receptor. Per-base qualities were not stored, and no clone one base away is much larger. Library preparation was by 5' RACE. The instrument given in TCRdb is Illumina HiSeq 2000. A universal primer binding site was added through template switching, and the final cDNA carried a unique molecular identifier so that TCR cDNA molecules could be counted accurately. Specific primers in the conserved constant-segment region were used to synthesize first-strand cDNA for TCR alpha and beta chains. To control for contamination, every cDNA library carried two barcodes: a SMART-Mk sample barcode plus Illumina barcodes. TruSeq adapter sequences, together with Illumina sample barcodes, were added in two successive PCR steps. The TCR alpha and beta cDNA libraries were sequenced on the Illumina HiSeq platform using custom primers. The source study handled its data this way. MiGEC processed the raw reads to extract unique molecular identifiers, while MiXCR was used to determine the CDR3 positions. Recombination models were inferred per individual with the repgenHMM and IGoR tools using an EM algorithm. The tcR package in R was used for shared clonotype analysis, with sharing normalized by the product of cloneset sizes. To study raw recombination without the effects of thymic and clonal selection, out-of-frame nonproductive sequences were analyzed. Through fastp at Q25 and MiXCR, TCRdb rebuilt clones from the public reads, retaining in-frame beta chains. Entries are consolidated by CDR3 protein sequence, retaining the most common genes and DNA. TCRdb, not the authors, supplied the V and J calls. Here the sample has around 1.7 million distinct CDR3 sequences; 25% to 35% occur a single time. Over 0.25% of the sample goes to the ten largest clones.

The germline V end is reduced by 3 bases and the J end by 4 bases; junction bases left unmatched: 5. Its CDR3 holds 14 amino acids, cysteine through phenylalanine. Of all the DNA, just the CDR3 is kept, 42 bases in frame from base 1. These data come from a study of identical twins listed by TCRdb under 2016. For context, the study as a whole: The study deep-sequenced TCR alpha and beta repertoires from monozygotic twins, unrelated adults of various ages and cord blood to test whether fetal clonotypes persist. To rule out contamination, replicate twin experiments were performed at different times with different library preparation protocols. Results the study describes overall, beyond this receptor: Because the same donors could not be followed over many years, the conclusions depended on cross-sectional statistical analysis. Compared with coincidental sharing between unrelated individuals, out-of-frame TCR alpha sequences shared between twins showed an excess of sequences with low generation probability. In monozygotic twins, out-of-frame TCR alpha sharing was systematically underestimated by recombination models, although the models agreed with sharing between unrelated individuals. Fewer insertions were carried by abundant cord blood beta clonotypes; a weaker similar trend was observed in young adult naive repertoires, while no such trend was observed in memory repertoires. Invariant T cells such as MAIT and iNKT could partly confound zero-insertion analyses, although diverse VJ usage argued against such confounding for most clonotypes. Excess twin sharing in beta out-of-frame sequences was weaker because fewer shared sequences lowered the signal-to-noise ratio.

Only healthy Caucasian donors were included. Sequenced input: cord blood. The V and J segments used are TRBV12-3 or TRBV12-4 and TRBJ1-2; 7 junctional bases match TRBD1. This sequence originates from a newborn girl in good health. CDR3 loop: CASSFRGRPYGYTF. The DNA reads TGTGCCAGCAGTTTTAGGGGGCGCCCCTATGGCTACACCTTC.